This T cell receptor beta chain was captured by sequencing in a study of blood T cells in healthy people across ages. Study-wide findings and caveats: It was found that TCR beta diversity correlated strongly with the percentage of naive T cells. Calculation of diversity from one million T cells yielded estimates considered to be underestimates. Any changes in expanded clonotypes were possibly confounded, as donor CMV status remained unknown.

Next came a second PCR, run for about 6 to 12 cycles, which used a sample-barcoded 5' primer along with a J-beta primer mix. Each cDNA molecule received a tag from a template-switch adaptor that had 12 random nucleotides. Each CDR3 protein is one row after TCRdb ran MiXCR on the 5' RACE reads. The sample holds some 1.7 million distinct CDR3 sequences, 28% seen once. Concerning this clonotype: The antigen remains unidentified. Possible read error: a much larger clone is one base away.

Germline CDR1 is SGHTA and CDR2 is FQGNSA. The CDR3 is 15 amino acids. The genes are TRBV7-2 and TRBJ2-5; no reliable D call. The DNA end lines up better with TRBJ2-7; the J call may be wrong. What was sequenced was blood. The sequence came from a woman aged 30 to 39 in good health. As DNA, the CDR3 is TGTGCCGGCAGCCACGAGTGGGCAGTTTCCTACGAGCAGTACTTC. Translated: CAGSHEWAVSYEQYF.